This is a list of T cell receptor beta chains from one sample in a study of T cell changes during pregnancy in multiple sclerosis. Here immunoSEQ multiplex PCR was the method, and the copy in TCRdb shows in-frame clones only, minus some. The data contain some 87,000 clones, roughly 92% of them seen just once; the ten biggest clones take up about 2.6%. Source: peripheral blood, taken in the first trimester of pregnancy. The receptors stem from a female donor with multiple sclerosis, enrolled in a pregnancy study. Each CDR3 is given with its conserved first and last residue. A D gene is named only where the DNA matches it firmly. Where a row states a size, it is once, few, many or the class of an expanded clone; other rows omit it.

clone size: NA
D gene: NA
V gene: TRBV19
J gene: TRBJ1-1
CDR3 DNA: TGTGCCAGTAGGAACAGGGTTGGGGCTACTGAAGCTTTCTTT
CDR3 protein: CASRNRVGATEAFF

clone size: NA
D gene: NA
V gene: TRBV7-9
J gene: TRBJ2-1
CDR3 DNA: TGTGCCAGCAGCGAAGGACAGTACAATGAGCAGTTCTTC
CDR3 protein: CASSEGQYNEQFF

clone size: NA
D gene: NA
V gene: TRBV27
J gene: TRBJ2-2
CDR3 DNA: TGTGCCAGCAGTCTAAGGCGGTCCGGGGAGCTGTTTTTT
CDR3 protein: CASSLRRSGELFF

clone size: NA
D gene: NA
V gene: TRBV27
J gene: TRBJ1-1
CDR3 DNA: TGTGCCAGCAGTTTCGGGAGATATATGAACACTGAAGCTTTCTTT
CDR3 protein: CASSFGRYMNTEAFF

clone size: NA
D gene: NA
V gene: TRBV7-6
J gene: TRBJ1-2
CDR3 DNA: TGTGCCAGCAGCTTAGTGCCAAGACACAGGGTATCTAACTATGGCTACACCTTC
CDR3 protein: CASSLVPRHRVSNYGYTF

clone size: NA
D gene: NA
V gene: TRBV4-1
J gene: TRBJ2-7
CDR3 DNA: TGCGCCAGCAGCCAAGTGCGGGGGCACTACGAGCAGTACTTC
CDR3 protein: CASSQVRGHYEQYF

clone size: NA
D gene: NA
V gene: TRBV6-4
J gene: TRBJ2-4
CDR3 DNA: TGTGCCAGCAGTGACTCGAGTCGAAGAGTTCCCAAAAACATTCAGTACTTC
CDR3 protein: CASSDSSRRVPKNIQYF

clone size: NA
D gene: NA
V gene: TRBV19
J gene: TRBJ1-1
CDR3 DNA: TGTGCCAGTAGTATCCGAGGCCAGCCTGAAGCTTTCTTT
CDR3 protein: CASSIRGQPEAFF

clone size: NA
D gene: NA
V gene: TRBV6-1
J gene: TRBJ2-7
CDR3 DNA: TGTGCCAGCAGCGCGAATAGACTGGCAGCCTACGAGCAGTACTTC
CDR3 protein: CASSANRLAAYEQYF

clone size: NA
D gene: NA
V gene: TRBV7-9
J gene: TRBJ2-7
CDR3 DNA: TGTGCCAGCAGCCCGAGCTACGAGCAGTACTTC
CDR3 protein: CASSPSYEQYF

clone size: NA
D gene: NA
V gene: TRBV19
J gene: TRBJ1-1
CDR3 DNA: TGTGCCAGTAGTGAGAGATTTGGGAGTGAAGCTTTCTTT
CDR3 protein: CASSERFGSEAFF

clone size: NA
D gene: NA
V gene: TRBV6-1
J gene: TRBJ2-7
CDR3 DNA: TGTGCCAGCAGGAGTCGCGACAGCCCCTACGAGCAGTACTTC
CDR3 protein: CASRSRDSPYEQYF

clone size: NA
D gene: TRBD1
V gene: TRBV14
J gene: TRBJ1-1
CDR3 DNA: TGTGCCAGCAGCCCCTTACAGGGGTGGGCCACTGAAGCTTTCTTT
CDR3 protein: CASSPLQGWATEAFF

clone size: NA
D gene: NA
V gene: TRBV21-1
J gene: TRBJ2-7
CDR3 DNA: TGTGCCAGCAGCAAAGTAGGATCTAGGGACTATGCGTACGAGCAGTACTTC
CDR3 protein: CASSKVGSRDYAYEQYF

clone size: NA
D gene: TRBD2
V gene: TRBV5-1
J gene: TRBJ2-5
CDR3 DNA: TGCGCCAGCGGGACTAGCGGAAAAGAGACCCAGTACTTC
CDR3 protein: CASGTSGKETQYF

clone size: NA
D gene: TRBD1
V gene: TRBV5-1
J gene: TRBJ2-7
CDR3 DNA: TGCGCCAGCAGCTTGGACAGGGGTGCTCCGTACGAGCAGTACTTC
CDR3 protein: CASSLDRGAPYEQYF

clone size: NA
D gene: NA
V gene: TRBV9
J gene: TRBJ2-5
CDR3 DNA: TGTGCCAGCAGCAAAGGATGGGGGGAAGAGACCCAGTACTTC
CDR3 protein: CASSKGWGEETQYF

clone size: NA
D gene: NA
V gene: TRBV6-5
J gene: TRBJ2-7
CDR3 DNA: TGTGCCAGCAGCAGGGAAGCCCTGAGAAGCTACGAGCAGTACTTC
CDR3 protein: CASSREALRSYEQYF

clone size: once
D gene: TRBD1
V gene: TRBV11-3
J gene: TRBJ2-7
CDR3 DNA: TGTGCCAGCAGCTTATTTCAGGGGGCGAGCTCCTACGAGCAGTACTTC
CDR3 protein: CASSLFQGASSYEQYF

clone size: NA
D gene: NA
V gene: TRBV5-1
J gene: TRBJ2-2
CDR3 DNA: TGCGCCAGCAGCCCCACCGGAGCGGCCGGGGAGCTGTTTTTT
CDR3 protein: CASSPTGAAGELFF

clone size: NA
D gene: NA
V gene: TRBV19
J gene: TRBJ1-5
CDR3 DNA: TGTGCCAGTACGCATGGGGGCAGCAATCAGCCCCAGCATTTT
CDR3 protein: CASTHGGSNQPQHF

clone size: NA
D gene: NA
V gene: TRBV29-1
J gene: TRBJ1-1
CDR3 DNA: TGCAGCGTTACAGGGAACCCCTTTAAAGATTTCTTT
CDR3 protein: CSVTGNPFKDFF

clone size: NA
D gene: TRBD2
V gene: TRBV4-3
J gene: TRBJ2-1
CDR3 DNA: TGCGCCAGCAGCTCCTCACCGGGACTAGCGGGAGGTGAGCAGTTCTTC
CDR3 protein: CASSSSPGLAGGEQFF

clone size: few
D gene: NA
V gene: TRBV6-6
J gene: TRBJ2-7
CDR3 DNA: TGTGCCAGCAGCCCACCCGGGATGAACTCCTACGAGCAGTACTTC
CDR3 protein: CASSPPGMNSYEQYF

clone size: NA
D gene: TRBD1
V gene: TRBV27
J gene: TRBJ1-5
CDR3 DNA: TGTGCCAGCAGCCCGGGACAGCGCAATCAGCCCCAGCATTTT
CDR3 protein: CASSPGQRNQPQHF

clone size: once
D gene: TRBD1
V gene: TRBV2
J gene: TRBJ2-3
CDR3 DNA: TGTGCCAGCAGCTTGGGACAGGGGACAGATACGCAGTATTTT
CDR3 protein: CASSLGQGTDTQYF

clone size: NA
D gene: NA
V gene: TRBV27
J gene: TRBJ2-5
CDR3 DNA: TGTGCCAGCAGGCCCACTTACGATCGGGGGGAGACCCAGTACTTC
CDR3 protein: CASRPTYDRGETQYF

clone size: NA
D gene: TRBD1
V gene: TRBV20-1
J gene: TRBJ1-1
CDR3 DNA: TGCAGTGCTCGACAGGGAGAAGCTTTCTTT
CDR3 protein: CSARQGEAFF

clone size: NA
D gene: TRBD2
V gene: TRBV7-9
J gene: TRBJ2-2
CDR3 DNA: TGTGCCAGCAGCCGGGAGGGGAGGACCGGGGAGCTGTTTTTT
CDR3 protein: CASSREGRTGELFF

clone size: once
D gene: NA
V gene: TRBV5-1
J gene: TRBJ2-2
CDR3 DNA: TGCGCCAGCAGCTTGGGCCCCGGACATCCCAACACCGGGGAGCTGTTTTTT
CDR3 protein: CASSLGPGHPNTGELFF

clone size: NA
D gene: TRBD1
V gene: TRBV5-4
J gene: TRBJ1-3
CDR3 DNA: TGTGCCAGCAGCCCTGGGACAGGAAGAGGAAACACCATATATTTT
CDR3 protein: CASSPGTGRGNTIYF

clone size: NA
D gene: NA
V gene: TRBV10-3
J gene: TRBJ1-1
CDR3 DNA: TGTGCCAGTAAAGGGGAAGTGGGGACTGAAGCTTTCTTT
CDR3 protein: CASKGEVGTEAFF

clone size: NA
D gene: NA
V gene: TRBV15
J gene: TRBJ2-2
CDR3 DNA: TGTGCCACCAGCAGAGATCTGCGGTCCCTCACCGGGGAGCTGTTTTTT
CDR3 protein: CATSRDLRSLTGELFF

clone size: NA
D gene: TRBD2
V gene: TRBV2
J gene: TRBJ2-5
CDR3 DNA: TGTGCCAGGGGACCAGCGGGAGGCTCTGTGGAGACCCAGTACTTC
CDR3 protein: CARGPAGGSVETQYF

clone size: NA
D gene: NA
V gene: TRBV7-8
J gene: TRBJ1-2
CDR3 DNA: TGTGCCAGCAGCTTATACCCAGGGGCTTCCGTTGGTGGCTACACCTTC
CDR3 protein: CASSLYPGASVGGYTF

clone size: NA
D gene: NA
V gene: TRBV9
J gene: TRBJ1-1
CDR3 DNA: TGTGCCAGCAGCGTAGTGGGCTTCGGGGGCACTGAAGCTTTCTTT
CDR3 protein: CASSVVGFGGTEAFF

clone size: NA
D gene: NA
V gene: TRBV11-2
J gene: TRBJ2-1
CDR3 DNA: TGTGCCAGCAGCCCACAGGGCTACAATGAGCAGTTCTTC
CDR3 protein: CASSPQGYNEQFF

clone size: NA
D gene: TRBD1
V gene: TRBV2
J gene: TRBJ2-6
CDR3 DNA: TGTGCCAGCAGTGAAAGAAGGGACAGCCTACCTGGGGCCAACGTCCTGACTTTC
CDR3 protein: CASSERRDSLPGANVLTF

clone size: NA
D gene: TRBD1
V gene: TRBV5-1
J gene: TRBJ2-1
CDR3 DNA: TGCGCCAGCAGCCCTCGACAGGGGGCACGCAATGAGCAGTTCTTC
CDR3 protein: CASSPRQGARNEQFF

clone size: once
D gene: TRBD2
V gene: TRBV29-1
J gene: TRBJ2-1
CDR3 DNA: TGCAGCGTTGGGGGTCTAGCGGGAGGGAATGAGCAGTTCTTC
CDR3 protein: CSVGGLAGGNEQFF

clone size: NA
D gene: TRBD1
V gene: TRBV7-9
J gene: TRBJ2-5
CDR3 DNA: TGTGCCAGCAGCATAAGGACAGGGGGCTCGGACCAAGAGACCCAGTACTTC
CDR3 protein: CASSIRTGGSDQETQYF

clone size: NA
D gene: TRBD1
V gene: TRBV5-1
J gene: TRBJ2-5
CDR3 DNA: TGCGCCAGCAGCTTAGTGGGACAGGGGGCGCGCGAGACCCAGTACTTC
CDR3 protein: CASSLVGQGARETQYF